This record concerns one T cell receptor beta chain sequence. These data originate in a study of T cell changes during pregnancy in multiple sclerosis. Clones were read by immunoSEQ multiplex PCR, and TCRdb kept only the in-frame ones, dropping some. The sample lists 33,000 or so clones, about 88% occurring once. The sequence was collected from a female donor in good health, enrolled as a control in a pregnancy study. The material sequenced was peripheral blood, taken in the third trimester of pregnancy.

The CDR3 here is CASSQDGGGHTGELFF. Written as DNA, the CDR3 is TGCGCCAGCAGCCAAGATGGGGGGGGGCATACCGGGGAGCTGTTTTTT. V usage is TRBV4-3 and J usage is TRBJ2-2; a possible D gene is TRBD2 (7 bases). CDR3 length: 16 residues. The V gene lost 0 bases and the J gene lost 5 bases, with 13 bases spanning the gap. CDR1 is LGHNA, CDR2 YSLEER, per germline.